Listed here is a single T cell receptor (beta chain). The study ran its PCR with 60 Vbeta and 13 Jbeta primers. This table comes from immunoSEQ multiplex PCR, and its TCRdb copy is limited to in-frame clones, with some not included. The sample yields fewer than 130,000 clones, of which the top ten take up about 0.59%. This specimen belongs to a study of cytomegalovirus exposure and HLA in healthy donors. Between the trimmed V and J ends, which lost 6 bases and 0 bases, there was a span of 12 bases. Germline CDR1 is MNHNS and CDR2 is SASEGT. The CDR3 is 15 amino acids. V gene TRBV6-1 combines with J gene TRBJ2-1; possibly TRBD2 for D (6 bases). This clonotype was sampled from a man aged 50 to 59 in good health and CMV-seronegative. Sequencing used PBMCs. As DNA, the CDR3 is TGTGCCAGCAGGGGCGCGGGGAGCTCCTACAATGAGCAGTTCTTC. Its protein is CASRGAGSSYNEQFF.